This record looks at one T cell receptor (beta chain) sequence and its context. Its antigen target is currently unknown. Per-base qualities were not stored, and no clone one base away is much larger. The data are from a study of cytomegalovirus exposure and HLA in healthy donors (dated by TCRdb to the late 2010s). For the study in its entirety: In an earlier analysis of roughly 590 of the donors, about 260 Gb of sequence data and approximately 120 million unique TCR beta sequences from 150 million to 200 million T cells were reported. Approximately 300 gigabases of sequencing data and roughly 80 million unique TCR sequences made up an early release that covered several hundred HLA-typed donors. Of the approximately 400 genotyped donors, 70% to 90% were placed in the genetic ancestry cluster associated with self-reported Caucasian donors. The study aimed to test whether cataloging public T cell receptors could reveal signatures of past pathogen exposure. The study used immunosequencing to profile the T cell repertoires of under 700 subjects and linked those repertoires to cytomegalovirus serostatus. A separate validation cohort of over a hundred different subjects was used in addition to the roughly 700-subject first cohort. To predict cytomegalovirus infection status, the study combined high-throughput TCR immunosequencing, statistical association of individual TCRs with disease status, and machine learning. To study patterns of TCR occurrence, a later analysis re-analyzed previously published TCR beta repertoires from 650 to 750 donors and added high-resolution HLA genotyping. Rather than using new phenotypic data, the later analysis identified candidate immune exposures from TCR beta sequences and from how often those sequences occurred across donors. In an earlier analysis of 587 of the donors, high-throughput TCR beta sequencing was used to judge whether each TCR beta V gene segment behaved as functional or pseudogenic. Donor age, sex, ethnicity and CMV serostatus were collected together with the repertoire data. A later genetic analysis used genome-wide SNP genotypes for about 65% of the 666 donors, treating that subset as a discovery cohort. All discovery cohort repertoires had been generated on a single sequencing platform. Both class I and class II loci were covered by HLA typing, at four-digit resolution. Typing coverage varied by locus: roughly 629-640 donors for A, B, C, DRB1 and DQB1; approximately 500 for DQA1; approximately 610 for DPA1; roughly 470 for DPB1. Roughly 5 DR-DQ haplotypes were handled as single units for association and clustering, since linkage in the cohort was strong. Among 300 to 500 genotyped donors of the cohort, an average of approximately 200,000 unique TCR beta nucleotide sequences was sequenced per donor, of which about 20% were non-productive. Overall study results and their limits: Strong co-occurrence of HLA alleles, especially DR and DQ, made assigning TCR associations to individual alleles difficult. Roughly uniform sequencing depth across donors was assumed in presence/absence analyses, although this assumption may not hold. Because some donors lacked HLA typing at each locus, the association tests relied only on the typed subset. A further reported finding was that TCR beta sequences accurately predicted the HLA-A and HLA-B alleles for most subjects in the first cohort. In the study, around 150 TCR beta chains were listed as associated with cytomegalovirus. A group of highly shared sequence variants was considered likely to be a technical artifact of the sequencing pipeline. Compared with equally common non-associated chains, HLA-associated TCR beta chains in a later analysis were more clonally expanded and had lower generation probabilities. According to a later analysis, most CMV-associated TCR beta chains appeared to be HLA-restricted, and the HLA associations seemed to be driven largely by CMV exposure. In both the original and validation cohorts, the classifier was reported to diagnose cytomegalovirus status with high specificity and sensitivity. Immune exposure information for the cohort was limited to CMV serostatus. In vitro tests confirmed that a few of the cytomegalovirus-associated TCR beta chains recognize cytomegalovirus antigens. Because counts were too low, approximately 15 rarely observed V segments, including chromosome 9 orphons, were excluded from the earlier analysis of several hundred of the donors. Only TCR beta chains were sequenced in this cohort, and the absence of alpha or paired-chain data limited detectable features. An association between a missense DCLRE1C variant and V-gene and J-gene trimming of TCR beta chains was found in a later genetic analysis and replicated in an independent cohort. Some IMGT-functional V segments, including TRBV6-2 and TRBV6-3, could not be told apart with the 87-base-pair reads, so those segments were excluded. A later genetic analysis reported fewer N-insertions in productive TCRs among donors in an Asian-associated ancestry cluster than the roughly 700-donor mean. Specific HLA alleles were associated with about 17,000 TCR beta sequences at a false discovery rate of 0.05 in a later analysis. In a later analysis, several top co-occurrence clusters were reported to appear linked to parvovirus B19, influenza, CMV and Epstein-Barr virus. The authors suggested that the approach could potentially be extended to other disease states and immunological phenotypes. Most TCR sequences were seen in very few donors, while some public TCRs were found in many individuals. Linkage disequilibrium might explain the correlated functional status among segregating V segments, but an unknown experimental factor could not be ruled out. In a later analysis, the rate of TCR association differed among HLA loci, with DRB1 alleles having the most associated TCRs and HLA-C alleles having the fewest. In an earlier analysis of 587 of the donors, most TCR beta V segments appeared in productive rearrangements about 90% or about 30% of the time, broadly matching IMGT annotations.

The cohort was made up of around 720 healthy bone marrow donors. All cohort members were sampled while nominally healthy, although unrecorded immune exposures were likely present. CMV serostatus was positive for 250 to 300 and negative for about 50% of the roughly 700 cohort members, and was not recorded for this donor. A peripheral blood sample was collected from each donor, and TCR beta sequencing was performed on peripheral blood mononuclear cells. The Qiagen DNeasy Blood Extraction Kit was used to extract genomic DNA from the blood cell samples. Libraries were constructed by the immunoSEQ multiplex PCR assay. The multiplex PCR relied on a mix of 60 forward primers for TCR Vbeta segments and 13 reverse primers for TCR Jbeta segments. Amplification of the CDR3 region of rearranged TCR beta genes was performed with a multiplex PCR assay on genomic DNA. The Illumina HiSeq System was used to sequence the amplified TCR beta libraries as 87-base-pair reads. In the paper's pipeline: Across the 670 or so repertoires, a later analysis counted 60 million to 90 million unique TCR beta chains, approximately 12 million of which were shared by at least two donors. A nearest-neighbor algorithm error-corrected the raw reads and collapsed the reads into unique sequences, merging closely related sequences to remove PCR and sequencing errors. To assign V, D and J gene segments, CDR3 sequences were aligned to IMGT reference sequences. For a sequence to be retained, at least a six-nucleotide match to both a V gene segment and a J gene segment was required. A rearrangement counted as productive if the CDR3 had no stop codons and remained in frame with V and J, and every other rearrangement counted as non-productive. CDR3 was defined according to IMGT convention as the region running from the second conserved V-encoded cysteine to the conserved J-encoded phenylalanine. In an earlier analysis of roughly 610 of the donors, sequences lacking an unambiguous match to a single V gene segment were excluded. In an earlier analysis of some 590 of the donors, V segments were called functional above 56.7% productive rearrangements and were called segregating when the between-donor standard deviation exceeded 5%. A statistical classification framework was built to diagnose cytomegalovirus status from the catalog of TCR beta chain sequences. A later analysis assigned V and J genes by comparing TCR nucleotide sequences with IMGT/GENE-DB human TR gene sequences. In a later analysis, CDR3 sequences and most-parsimonious VDJ recombination scenarios were assigned using the TCRdist pipeline. In a later analysis, every TCR beta chain was defined by the combination of its CDR3 amino acid sequence and its V-gene family, and reads without a unique V-gene family were dropped. In a later analysis, around 600 highly shared, low-generation-probability nucleotide sequences were removed to address suspected cross-contamination and a sequencing artifact. In a later analysis, a clonal expansion index for each public chain was calculated from normalized within-repertoire ranks of inferred template counts. In a later analysis, generation probabilities were computed with a VDJ recombination model fitted to out-of-frame rearrangements, and the resulting probabilities were checked against IGoR. A later analysis scored TCR-TCR, TCR-HLA and TCR-CMV co-occurrence with hypergeometric tests, applying a repertoire-size bias correction to TCR pairs. In a later analysis, false discovery rates were estimated by permuting HLA or CMV assignments 20 times. In a later analysis, co-occurring TCRs were grouped with DBSCAN, and TCRdist sequence similarity was added when clustering was performed within HLA-allele-positive subsets. Repertoires with fewer than 30,000 or more than 120,000 public chains were left out of co-occurrence clustering, as were a handful of repertoires with anomalous nucleotide sharing. As stored in TCRdb, this immuneACCESS dataset retains in-frame rearrangements with V and J assigned. A fraction of the clones does not appear; measured against another copy, unresolved V genes explain less than half of the discrepancy, and the remainder lacks a known reason. V, J and clone size are taken as reported in that table, and D and trimming were inferred from the DNA itself. The sample contains roughly 84,000 clones, less than 85% of them found a single time. The ten largest clones represent roughly an eighth of the sample.

The junction shows trimming of 5 bases on V and 7 bases on J, and the gene matches do not reach 9 bases of it. From a lookup of the germline V gene, CDR1 and CDR2 are SGHTA and FQGNSA. The CDR3 runs 15 residues from the cysteine to the phenylalanine. Only the CDR3 region is kept as DNA, spanning 45 bases read in frame from base 1. The chain employs TRBV7-2 and TRBJ2-7, and 12 junction bases match TRBD2. This sequence was found in a human donor in good health. The sample comprised PBMCs. The CDR3 here reads CASSTRTSGEKEQYF. The nucleotide sequence is TGTGCCAGCAGCACTCGGACTAGCGGGGAGAAAGAGCAGTACTTC.